This is a list of T cell receptor beta chains from one sample in a study of graft-versus-host responses after intestinal transplantation. These receptors are not linked to any known antigen. Clones were read by immunoSEQ multiplex PCR, and TCRdb kept only the in-frame ones, dropping some. The sample records about 110,000 clones, 87% being singletons. The sequences come from unstimulated CD4+ T cells sorted from spleen or lymph node cells, collected before transplant. Every receptor here comes from a human donor who was the organ donor for an intestinal transplant. Both conserved end residues are part of each CDR3. The order of the fields is clone size, V gene, J gene, D gene, CDR3 DNA, CDR3 protein. A D gene is named only where the DNA matches it firmly. Size values are once, few and many counts, or a class for expanded clones, and some rows have none.

.	TRBV7-3	TRBJ2-7	.	TGTGCCAGCAGTCTTTCTGGGGGAAGCTCCTACGAGCAGTACTTC	CASSLSGGSSYEQYF
.	TRBV6-1	TRBJ2-2	TRBD1	TGTGCCAGCAGTGCGACAGGGATAATCGCTCTGACCGGGGAGCTGTTTTTT	CASSATGIIALTGELFF
.	TRBV6-5	TRBJ2-7	.	TGTGCCAGCAGTCCCTTAGGCGAAGGGAAATACGAGCAGTACTTC	CASSPLGEGKYEQYF
.	TRBV19	TRBJ1-1	.	TGTGCCAGTAGTAAGGCAGGGCCCCTGAACACTGAAGCTTTCTTT	CASSKAGPLNTEAFF
.	TRBV4-3	TRBJ1-5	TRBD1	TGCGCCAGCAGCCAACGACAGGGAACCCAGCCCCAGCATTTT	CASSQRQGTQPQHF
.	TRBV6-1	TRBJ1-1	.	TGTGCCAGCAGTCATCTGAACACTGAAGCTTTCTTT	CASSHLNTEAFF
.	TRBV5-1	TRBJ1-5	.	TGCGCCAGCAGCTTGGGGGTTAGCAATCAGCCCCAGCATTTT	CASSLGVSNQPQHF
.	TRBV5-6	TRBJ2-7	TRBD1	TGTGCCAGCAGCTTGGTAGCCGGACAGGGGAACGACGAGCAGTACTTC	CASSLVAGQGNDEQYF
.	TRBV7-2	TRBJ2-5	.	TGTGCCAGCAGCTTTACCAGGGAGGAGACCCAGTACTTC	CASSFTREETQYF
.	TRBV9	TRBJ1-1	TRBD1	TGTGCCAGCAGCGTAGGAGGGGGCTTGAACACTGAAGCTTTCTTT	CASSVGGGLNTEAFF
.	TRBV27	TRBJ1-2	.	TGTGCCAGCAGTTCTTTAGTTCTCCGGGGGTGGGACTATGGCTACACCTTC	CASSSLVLRGWDYGYTF
.	TRBV30	TRBJ2-7	TRBD1	TGTGCCACCGACAGGGGTTACGAGCAGTACTTC	CATDRGYEQYF
.	TRBV27	TRBJ1-5	.	TGTGCCAGCAGTTTAGAGTATCGACAGCCCCAGCATTTT	CASSLEYRQPQHF
.	TRBV5-1	TRBJ2-5	TRBD1	TGCGCCAGCAGCTTGGGGGACAGGACTCAAGAGACCCAGTACTTC	CASSLGDRTQETQYF
.	TRBV6-1	TRBJ2-7	.	TGTGCCAGCAGGCAGACCAACAGGGCGAGGTACGAGCAGTACTTC	CASRQTNRARYEQYF
few	TRBV10-1	TRBJ2-7	TRBD1	TGCGCCAGCAGTGAGGACAGGGGGCGCGAGCAGTACTTC	CASSEDRGREQYF
.	TRBV5-1	TRBJ1-1	.	TGCGCCAGCAGCTTGGGAGAGGGGAGTACTGAAGCTTTCTTT	CASSLGEGSTEAFF
.	TRBV4-1	TRBJ1-3	.	TGCGCCAGCAGCAGACCCGAGGCGGGAAACACCATATATTTT	CASSRPEAGNTIYF
.	TRBV5-1	TRBJ2-1	TRBD2	TGCGCCAGCAGCTTCCGGGGGGACTTCGATGAGCAGTTCTTC	CASSFRGDFDEQFF
few	TRBV4-2	TRBJ1-3	.	TGTGCCAGCAGCCGGGGGATAGGGGAAGCTGGAAACACCATATATTTT	CASSRGIGEAGNTIYF
few	TRBV7-3	TRBJ2-3	.	TGTGCCAGCAGCTTATTTGGGGGGGCGAGGACAGATACGCAGTATTTT	CASSLFGGARTDTQYF
.	TRBV11-2	TRBJ1-6	.	TGTGCCAGCAGCCCAAGGGCAGAATCACCCCTCCACTTT	CASSPRAESPLHF